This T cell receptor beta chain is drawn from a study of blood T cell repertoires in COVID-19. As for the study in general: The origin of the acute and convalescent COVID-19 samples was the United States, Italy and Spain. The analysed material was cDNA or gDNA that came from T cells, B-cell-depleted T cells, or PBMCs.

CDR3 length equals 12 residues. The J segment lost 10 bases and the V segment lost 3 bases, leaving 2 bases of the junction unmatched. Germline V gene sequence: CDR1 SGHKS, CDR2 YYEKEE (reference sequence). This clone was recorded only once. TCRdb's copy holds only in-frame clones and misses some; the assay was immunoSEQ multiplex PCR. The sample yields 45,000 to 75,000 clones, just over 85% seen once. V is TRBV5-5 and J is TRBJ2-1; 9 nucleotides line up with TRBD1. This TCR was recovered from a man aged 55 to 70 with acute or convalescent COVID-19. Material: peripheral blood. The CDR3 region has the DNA TGTGCCAGCAGCTGGACAGGGGACGAGCAGTTCTTC. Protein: CASSWTGDEQFF.